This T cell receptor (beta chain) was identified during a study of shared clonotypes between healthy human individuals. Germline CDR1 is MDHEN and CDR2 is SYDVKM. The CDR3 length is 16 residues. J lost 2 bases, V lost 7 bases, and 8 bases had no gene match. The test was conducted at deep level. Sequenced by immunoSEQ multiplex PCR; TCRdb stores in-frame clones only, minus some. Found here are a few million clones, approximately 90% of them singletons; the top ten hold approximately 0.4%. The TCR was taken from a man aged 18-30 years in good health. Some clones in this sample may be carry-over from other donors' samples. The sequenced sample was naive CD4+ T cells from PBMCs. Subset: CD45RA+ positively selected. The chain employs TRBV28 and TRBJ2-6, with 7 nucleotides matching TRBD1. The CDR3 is CASIGQVVPGANVLTF. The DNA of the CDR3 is TGTGCCAGCATAGGACAGGTCGTCCCTGGGGCCAACGTCCTGACTTTC.